Following are 21 T cell receptor beta chains from one sample sequenced in a study of cytomegalovirus exposure and HLA in healthy donors. The primer mix had 60 Vbeta and 13 Jbeta primers. The assay was immunoSEQ multiplex PCR, and TCRdb's table has in-frame clones only and misses some. Of 100,000 to 150,000 clones in the sample, roughly 73% are singletons; the top ten hold 4.8%. Material: PBMCs. The receptors here all came from a man aged 55 to 70 in good health and CMV-seropositive.

In the case of this clone: The same CDR3 can be traced to other DNA sequences in this sample. The gene calls are TRBV15 and TRBJ2-3, with D possibly being TRBD1 (5 bases). This CDR3 comprises 14 residues. V was cut by 5 bases and J by 2 bases, with 11 bases left in between. Germline CDR1 and CDR2: LNHNV and YYDKDF (reference sequence). DNA for the CDR3: TGTGCCACCAGCCCGGGTGGGGCCACAGATACGCAGTATTTT. This translates into CATSPGGATDTQYF.

The chain links TRBV14 to TRBJ2-5, with D tentatively TRBD2 (7 bases). The CDR3 loop spans 13 amino acids. Trimming left V 3 bases short and J 4 bases short, with 9 bases between. The germline V gene encodes CDR1 SGHDN and CDR2 FVKESK. The CDR3 region is CASSHAGAETQYF. The CDR3 nucleotides read TGTGCCAGCAGCCATGCGGGGGCAGAGACCCAGTACTTC.

The V call is TRBV6-5, the J call TRBJ1-5; maybe TRBD1 (5 bases). The CDR3 covers 12 residues. The V gene lost 2 bases and the J gene lost 9 bases, with 8 bases spanning the gap. The germline V gene encodes CDR1 MNHEY and CDR2 SVGAGI. For the CDR3, the DNA is TGTGCCAGCAGTTACCTCCAGGGGCCCCAGCATTTT. This encodes CASSYLQGPQHF.

This clone was detected once. This chain uses TRBV11-2 with TRBJ1-1; D call uncertain. Trimming pared 1 base from V and 3 bases from J, leaving 6 bases between. The CDR3 extends over 13 amino acids. Germline V gives CDR1 SGHAT, CDR2 FQNNGV. CDR3 DNA: TGTGCCAGCAGCTTAGTCGCGGACACTGAAGCTTTCTTT. Protein product: CASSLVADTEAFF.

The rearrangement joins TRBV19 to TRBJ1-1; TRBD1 might be the D (5 bases). The CDR3 runs to 13 residues. Trimming pared 2 bases from V and 4 bases from J, leaving 8 bases between. Germline values: CDR1 LNHDA, CDR2 SQIVND (reference sequence). CDR3 DNA sequence: TGTGCCAGTAGTATATTAAGGGGCACTGAAGCTTTCTTT. Translation gives CASSILRGTEAFF.

This clone was seen only once. V usage is TRBV2 and J usage is TRBJ2-5, with D perhaps TRBD1 (6 bases). Germline V gene lookup returns CDR1 SNHLY and CDR2 FYNNEI. The CDR3 loop spans 15 amino acids. V was clipped by 6 bases and J by 2 bases, with 16 bases between them. The CDR3 loop is CASSLPAGEQETQYF. As DNA, the CDR3 is TGTGCCAGCAGCTTACCAGCAGGGGAACAAGAGACCCAGTACTTC.

The chain carries TRBV4-1 and TRBJ2-5; D is undetermined. The DNA end is a closer match to TRBJ2-7, so the J assignment may be wrong. This CDR3 spans 14 amino acids. From germline, CDR1 is MGHRA and CDR2 YSYEKL. DNA for the CDR3: TGCGCCAGCAGCCCGCCGGCTAGACCCTACGAGCAGTACTTC. It specifies CASSPPARPYEQYF.

V gene TRBV23-1 combines with J gene TRBJ1-5; D is perhaps TRBD1 (6 bases). TRBV23-1 is marked as an open reading frame, function uncertain. Deletions cut 3 bases from V and 0 bases from J, with 9 bases between. The CDR3 extends over 15 amino acids. CDR3 region: CASSQGQSSNQPQHF. CDR3 nucleotide sequence: TGCGCCAGCAGTCAGGGACAATCTAGCAATCAGCCCCAGCATTTT.

This chain joins TRBV5-4 and TRBJ2-5; 9 nucleotides align to TRBD2. The V gene end was trimmed by 0 bases and the J gene end by 5 bases; junction bases not matched to a gene: 5. Germline CDR1 reads SGHNT; CDR2 reads YYREEE (reference sequence). The CDR3 runs to 15 residues. This CDR3 reads CASSLEGGGGETQYF. The CDR3 nucleotides read TGTGCCAGCAGCTTGGAGGGCGGGGGGGGTGAGACCCAGTACTTC.

The CDR3 bases are TGCAGCGTTTCCGTAACCAGCTCCTACGAGCAGTACTTC. This gives the protein CSVSVTSSYEQYF. This chain uses TRBV29-1 with TRBJ2-7; D not resolved. In germline, CDR1 is SQVTM, CDR2 ANQGSEA. The V end was cut by 5 bases, the J end by 0 bases, with 11 bases between. The length of the CDR3 is 13 residues.

This clone appeared a single time. V gene TRBV2 combines with J gene TRBJ2-7, with 10 bases identical to TRBD1. V lost 6 bases and J lost 3; bases outside the gene matches: 5. Germline CDR1 is SNHLY and CDR2 is FYNNEI. The CDR3 spans 14 residues. CDR3 loop: CASRPGQGIYEQYF. CDR3 coding DNA: TGTGCCAGCAGACCGGGACAGGGGATCTACGAGCAGTACTTC.

This clone was seen a handful of times. J is TRBJ2-2 and V is TRBV7-9; 8 nucleotides line up with TRBD1. The CDR3 sequence is 15 residues long. Trimming took 3 bases from V and 1 from J; bases not matched to a gene: 1. Germline assignment: CDR1 SEHNR and CDR2 FQNEAQ (reference sequence). Here the CDR3 reads CASSFGTGNTGELFF. Here the CDR3 DNA reads TGTGCCAGCAGCTTCGGGACAGGGAACACCGGGGAGCTGTTTTTT.

This chain uses TRBV4-2 with TRBJ1-4, with a weak D call TRBD1 (6 bases). The CDR3 consists of 18 residues. Germline assignment: CDR1 LGHNA and CDR2 YNFKEQ. V lost 1 base to trimming and J lost 0 bases, with 15 bases between them. This CDR3 is CASSQAYLRGATNEKLFF. The CDR3 nucleotides read TGTGCCAGCAGCCAAGCGTACCTCAGGGGTGCAACTAATGAAAAACTGTTTTTT.

The chain recombines TRBV28 with TRBJ2-3, with D possibly matching TRBD2 (6 bases). The length of the CDR3 is 16 residues. Trimming stripped 3 bases from V and 6 bases from J, with 19 bases between. Germline V lookup: CDR1 MDHEN, CDR2 SYDVKM. Written as DNA, the CDR3 is TGTGCCAGCAGTTTGGCATTATCCGGGGGTCTGGATACGCAGTATTTT. Translated, it gives CASSLALSGGLDTQYF.

The J gene is TRBJ1-1, the V gene TRBV5-1, with TRBD1 as a possible D gene (6 bases). Germline-derived CDR1 and CDR2 are SGHRS and YFSETQ. With 0 bases removed from V and 7 bases from J, the gap between germline ends came to 13 bases. This CDR3 comprises 14 residues. CDR3 nucleotide sequence: TGCGCCAGCAGCTTGGGTTTCAGGGGTGGTGAAGCTTTCTTT. Its protein is CASSLGFRGGEAFF.

This clone turned up a few times. This specimen includes other DNA sequences encoding the same CDR3. The chain has TRBV5-4 and TRBJ2-6, with 8 bases matching TRBD1. The germline gives CDR1 SGHNT, CDR2 YYREEE (reference sequence). This CDR3 is built from 15 residues. V trimming: 2 bases; J trimming: 2 bases; junction bases outside the gene matches: 0. The CDR3 reads CASSLQGAGANVLTF. DNA for the CDR3: TGTGCCAGCAGCTTACAGGGGGCTGGGGCCAACGTCCTGACTTTC.

The chain links TRBV7-2 to TRBJ1-5; a possible D gene is TRBD1 (5 bases). The CDR3 loop spans 15 amino acids. The V end lost 1 base, the J end lost 3 bases, and 10 bases lay between the germline ends. Germline V gives CDR1 SGHTA, CDR2 FQGNSA. In DNA, the CDR3 is TGTGCCAGCAGCTTAGAATGGGGCACCAATCAGCCCCAGCATTTT. Translated: CASSLEWGTNQPQHF. Filled out from reference TRBV7-2 and TRBJ1-5, the complete variable domain reads GAGVSQSPSNKVTEKGKDVELRCDPISGHTALYWYRQSLGQGLEFLIYFQGNSAPDKSGLPSDRFSAERTGGSVSTLTIQRTQQEDSAVYLCASSLEWGTNQPQHFGDGTRLSIL.

The CDR3, as DNA: TGTGCCAGCGAGGTACGGAGATCCAATTCACCCCTCCACTTT. It yields the protein CASEVRRSNSPLHF. The chain carries TRBV6-1 and TRBJ1-6; D remains ambiguous. V lost 8 bases and J 7 bases, leaving 15 bases between the germline ends. CDR1 is MNHNS and CDR2 is SASEGT in the germline V gene. This CDR3 has 14 amino acids.

The chain's CDR3 is CASSRDTPWGEQYF. The DNA of the CDR3 is TGTGCCAGCAGCAGGGACACCCCGTGGGGCGAGCAGTACTTC. V gene TRBV5-6 combines with J gene TRBJ2-7; D may be TRBD1 (6 bases). Trimming removed 4 bases from V and 6 bases from J, with 17 bases in between. Germline assignment: CDR1 SGHDT and CDR2 YYEEEE. The length of the CDR3 is 14 residues.

This clone was seen only a few times. The rearrangement links TRBV9 to TRBJ2-5; no firm D call. Trimming stripped 1 base from V and 3 bases from J, with 13 bases between. CDR1 and CDR2 from the germline V gene are SGDLS and YYNGEE. The CDR3 has 15 amino acids. CDR3 bases: TGTGCCAGCAGCGTACAGATGACCCAGGAAGAGACCCAGTACTTC. Its protein product is CASSVQMTQEETQYF.

The chain couples TRBV4-2 to TRBJ2-7, with D unresolved. V lost 0 bases and J 3 bases, leaving 6 bases between the germline ends. There are 13 residues in the CDR3. Germline loops: CDR1 LGHNA, CDR2 YNFKEQ. CDR3 in amino acids: CASSQENSYEQYF. The CDR3 coding sequence is TGTGCCAGCAGCCAAGAAAACAGCTACGAGCAGTACTTC.